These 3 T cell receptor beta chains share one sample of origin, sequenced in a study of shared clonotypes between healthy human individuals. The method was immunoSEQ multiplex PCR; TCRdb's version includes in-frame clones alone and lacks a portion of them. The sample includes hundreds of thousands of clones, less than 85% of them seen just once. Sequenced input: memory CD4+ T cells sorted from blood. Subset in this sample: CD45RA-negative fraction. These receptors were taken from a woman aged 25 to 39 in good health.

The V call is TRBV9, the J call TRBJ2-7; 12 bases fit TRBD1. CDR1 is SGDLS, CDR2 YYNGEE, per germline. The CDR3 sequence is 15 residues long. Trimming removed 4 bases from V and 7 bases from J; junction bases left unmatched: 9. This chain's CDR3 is CASSPSGQGAREQYF. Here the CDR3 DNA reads TGTGCCAGCAGCCCCTCGGGACAGGGGGCAAGAGAGCAGTACTTC.

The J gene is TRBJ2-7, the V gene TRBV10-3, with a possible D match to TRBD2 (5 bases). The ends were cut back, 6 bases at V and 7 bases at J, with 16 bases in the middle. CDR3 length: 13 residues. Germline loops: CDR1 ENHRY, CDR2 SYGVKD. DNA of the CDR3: TGTGCCATCAGGAGGGAAACTAGGCGGGAGCAGTACTTC. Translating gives CAIRRETRREQYF.

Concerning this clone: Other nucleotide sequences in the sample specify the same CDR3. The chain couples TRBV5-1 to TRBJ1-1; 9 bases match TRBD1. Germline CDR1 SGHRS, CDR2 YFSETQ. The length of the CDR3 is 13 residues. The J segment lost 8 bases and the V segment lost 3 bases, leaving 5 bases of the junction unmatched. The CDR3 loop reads CASSSGQGTEAFF. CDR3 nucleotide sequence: TGCGCCAGCAGCTCGGGACAGGGAACCGAAGCTTTCTTT.